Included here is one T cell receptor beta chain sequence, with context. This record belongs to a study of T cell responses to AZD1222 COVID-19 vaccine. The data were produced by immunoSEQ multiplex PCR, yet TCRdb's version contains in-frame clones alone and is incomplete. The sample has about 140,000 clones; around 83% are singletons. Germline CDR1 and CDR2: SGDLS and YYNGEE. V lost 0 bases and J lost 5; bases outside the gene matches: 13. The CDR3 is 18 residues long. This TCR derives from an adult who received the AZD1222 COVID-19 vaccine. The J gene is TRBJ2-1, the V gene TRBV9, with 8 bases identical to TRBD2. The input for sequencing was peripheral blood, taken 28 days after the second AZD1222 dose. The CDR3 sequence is CASSVGGGPRASHNEQFF. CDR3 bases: TGTGCCAGCAGCGTAGGCGGGGGGCCCCGTGCCTCTCACAATGAGCAGTTCTTC.